These 9 T cell receptor beta chains originate from one sample sequenced in a study of a mutant IDH1 vaccine in newly diagnosed glioma. Method: immunoSEQ multiplex PCR; TCRdb's copy keeps in-frame clones and lacks some. The data contain 52,000 or so clones, roughly 80% of them singletons. Time point reported: week 5, during vaccination. Each dose delivered 300 ug of mutant IDH1 20-mer peptide subcutaneously with imiquimod. Antigens of these TCRs are unknown. Material: PBMCs, obtained from a glioma patient whose treatment included an IDH1 peptide vaccine. All receptors derive from a young woman with glioma. Some clones in this sample may be carry-over from other donors' samples.

In the case of this clone: The junction departs from germline at one end; a sequencing error may be responsible. CDR3 sequence reads: CASSPQGLTDTQYF. The CDR3 DNA reads as TGTGCTAGCAGCCCACAGGGTTTAACAGATACGCAGTATTTT. V is TRBV7-7 and J is TRBJ2-3; D perhaps matches TRBD1 (6 bases). The CDR3 spans 14 residues. In germline, CDR1 is SSHAT, CDR2 FNYEAQ (reference sequence).

The V gene is TRBV7-9, the J gene TRBJ2-2; maybe TRBD1 (5 bases). Germline assignment: CDR1 SEHNR and CDR2 FQNEAQ (reference sequence). Between the trimmed V and J ends, which lost 5 bases and 5 bases, there was a span of 6 bases. CDR3 length equals 12 residues. The CDR3 coding sequence is TGTGCCAGCAGCAGGACAACCGGGGAGCTGTTTTTT. Protein sequence: CASSRTTGELFF. Looking up the rest from reference TRBV7-9 and TRBJ2-2 gives the full variable domain: DTGVSQNPRHKITKRGQNVTFRCDPISEHNRLYWYRQTLGQGPEFLTYFQNEAQLEKSRLLSDRFSAERPKGSFSTLEIQRTEQGDSAMYLCASSRTTGELFFGEGSRLTVL.

The rearrangement joins TRBV6-1 to TRBJ2-5, with no clear D. The germline V gene encodes CDR1 MNHNS and CDR2 SASEGT. V lost 4 bases to trimming and J lost 4 bases, with 7 bases between them. The length of the CDR3 is 12 residues. CDR3 nucleotides: TGTGCCAGCAGTGTCCCGATAGAGACCCAGTACTTC. Translated: CASSVPIETQYF.

The rearrangement uses TRBV19 and TRBJ2-3, with 9 bases lining up with TRBD1. The trim removed 8 bases at V and 6 bases at J, leaving 18 bases unmatched. Per germline, CDR1 LNHDA and CDR2 SQIVND (reference sequence). This CDR3 has 17 amino acids. The CDR3 coding sequence is TGTGCCAGTTCCTCCCGGACAGGGGCCTTGGGAATTGATACGCAGTATTTT. It encodes CASSSRTGALGIDTQYF. Full variable domain (remainder filled in from reference TRBV19 and TRBJ2-3): DGGITQSPKYLFRKEGQNVTLSCEQNLNHDAMYWYRQDPGQGLRLIYYSQIVNDFQKGDIAEGYSVSREKKESFPLTVTSAQKNPTAFYLCASSSRTGALGIDTQYFGPGTRLTVL.

V usage is TRBV9 and J usage is TRBJ2-1; 7 bases line up with TRBD1. The V gene's germline CDR1 is SGDLS and CDR2 YYNGEE. The V and J ends lost 0 bases and 8 bases, in that order; junction bases with no gene match: 5. This CDR3 comprises 14 residues. The DNA of the CDR3 is TGTGCCAGCAGCGTAGGAGGGGGCAAGCATGAGCAGTTCTTC. This codes for CASSVGGGKHEQFF.

The rearrangement uses TRBV14 and TRBJ2-5; 8 bases map to TRBD1. Germline values: CDR1 SGHDN, CDR2 FVKESK. The CDR3 has 15 residues. V dropped 2 bases and J dropped 4; count of bases not matched to a gene: 6. CDR3 nucleotides: TGTGCCAGCAGCCAAAGGACAGGGATGATAGAGACCCAGTACTTC. Translated, it gives CASSQRTGMIETQYF.

This clone occurred a few times. The chain uses TRBV11-3 and TRBJ2-7; TRBD1 agrees at 7 bases. Germline trimming cut 1 base from V and 0 bases from J; bases unmatched to any gene: 12. The CDR3 is 18 amino acids. Germline lookup yields CDR1 SGHNT and CDR2 YENEEA. In nucleotides, the CDR3 is TGTGCCAGCAGCTTAGTGACGCCGGGTTGGGACAGCTCCTACGAGCAGTACTTC. It codes for CASSLVTPGWDSSYEQYF.

The V call is TRBV30, the J call TRBJ2-3; D perhaps matches TRBD1 (6 bases). Germline V CDR1 and CDR2: GTSNPN, SVGIG (reference sequence). There are 12 residues in the CDR3. V was pared by 1 base and J by 4 bases, with 6 bases between. The CDR3 here is CAWSAGADTQYF. In DNA, the CDR3 is TGTGCCTGGAGTGCAGGGGCAGATACGCAGTATTTT.

This chain connects TRBV6-5 to TRBJ1-2; the D gene is possibly TRBD1 (6 bases). The germline V gene has CDR1 MNHEY and CDR2 SVGAGI. Trimming cost V 5 bases and J 8 bases, with 15 bases left between them. The CDR3 has 13 residues. CDR3 protein: CASSSSRGWGYTF. The CDR3 region has the DNA TGTGCCAGCAGTAGCTCCAGGGGATGGGGCTACACCTTC.